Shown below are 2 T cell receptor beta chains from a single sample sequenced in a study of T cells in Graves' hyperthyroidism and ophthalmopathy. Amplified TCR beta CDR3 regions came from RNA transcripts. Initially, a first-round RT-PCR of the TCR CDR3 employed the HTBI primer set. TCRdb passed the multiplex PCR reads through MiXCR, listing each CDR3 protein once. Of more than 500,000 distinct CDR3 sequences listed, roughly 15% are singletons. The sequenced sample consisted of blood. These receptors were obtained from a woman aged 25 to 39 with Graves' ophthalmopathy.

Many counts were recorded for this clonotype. CDR3 protein: CATSAPGQQETQYF. The CDR3 DNA follows: TGTGCCACCAGCGCCCCGGGACAGCAAGAGACCCAGTACTTC. This sequence joins TRBV15 and TRBJ2-5; 7 bases agree with TRBD1. The germline gives CDR1 LNHNV, CDR2 YYDKDF (reference sequence). V lost 5 bases and J lost 2; bases outside the gene matches: 5. This CDR3 contains 14 residues.

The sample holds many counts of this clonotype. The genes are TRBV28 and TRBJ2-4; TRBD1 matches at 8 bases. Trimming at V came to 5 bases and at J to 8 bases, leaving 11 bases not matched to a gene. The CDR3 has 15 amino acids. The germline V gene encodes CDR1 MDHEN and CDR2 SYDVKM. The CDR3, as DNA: TGTGCCAGCAGTCCTCAGGGGGCGTCGGGGGACATTCAGTACTTC. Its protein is CASSPQGASGDIQYF.